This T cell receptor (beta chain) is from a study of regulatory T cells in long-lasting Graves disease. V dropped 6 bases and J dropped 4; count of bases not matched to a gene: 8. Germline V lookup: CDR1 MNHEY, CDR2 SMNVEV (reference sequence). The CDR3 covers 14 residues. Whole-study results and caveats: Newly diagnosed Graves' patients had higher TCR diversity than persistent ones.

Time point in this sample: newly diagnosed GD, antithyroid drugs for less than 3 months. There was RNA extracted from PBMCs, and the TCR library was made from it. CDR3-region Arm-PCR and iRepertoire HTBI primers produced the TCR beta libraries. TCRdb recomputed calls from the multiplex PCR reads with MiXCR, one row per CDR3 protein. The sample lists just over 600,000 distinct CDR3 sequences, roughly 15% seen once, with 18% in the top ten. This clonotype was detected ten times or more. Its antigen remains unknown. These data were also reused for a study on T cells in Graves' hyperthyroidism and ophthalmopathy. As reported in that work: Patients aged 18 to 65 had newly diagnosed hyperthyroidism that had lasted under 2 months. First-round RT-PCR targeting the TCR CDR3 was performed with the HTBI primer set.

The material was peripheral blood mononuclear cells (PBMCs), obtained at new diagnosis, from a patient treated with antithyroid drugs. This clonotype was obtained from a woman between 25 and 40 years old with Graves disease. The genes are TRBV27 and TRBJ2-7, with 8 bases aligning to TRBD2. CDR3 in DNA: TGTGCCAGCAGACCGGGAGGGCTTATGTACGAGCAGTACTTC. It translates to CASRPGGLMYEQYF.